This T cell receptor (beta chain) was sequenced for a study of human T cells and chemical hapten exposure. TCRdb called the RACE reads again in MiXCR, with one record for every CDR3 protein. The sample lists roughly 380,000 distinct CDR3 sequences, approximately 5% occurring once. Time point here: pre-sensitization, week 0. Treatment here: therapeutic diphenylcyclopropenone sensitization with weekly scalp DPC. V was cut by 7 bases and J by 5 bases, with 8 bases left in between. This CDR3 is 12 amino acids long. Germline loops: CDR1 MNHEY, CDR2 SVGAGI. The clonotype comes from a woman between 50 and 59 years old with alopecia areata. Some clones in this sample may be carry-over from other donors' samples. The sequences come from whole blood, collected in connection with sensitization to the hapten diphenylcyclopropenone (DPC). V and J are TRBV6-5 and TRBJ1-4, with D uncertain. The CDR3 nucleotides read TGTGCCAGCAAGTCGGTGAATGAAAAACTGTTTTTT. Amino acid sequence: CASKSVNEKLFF.